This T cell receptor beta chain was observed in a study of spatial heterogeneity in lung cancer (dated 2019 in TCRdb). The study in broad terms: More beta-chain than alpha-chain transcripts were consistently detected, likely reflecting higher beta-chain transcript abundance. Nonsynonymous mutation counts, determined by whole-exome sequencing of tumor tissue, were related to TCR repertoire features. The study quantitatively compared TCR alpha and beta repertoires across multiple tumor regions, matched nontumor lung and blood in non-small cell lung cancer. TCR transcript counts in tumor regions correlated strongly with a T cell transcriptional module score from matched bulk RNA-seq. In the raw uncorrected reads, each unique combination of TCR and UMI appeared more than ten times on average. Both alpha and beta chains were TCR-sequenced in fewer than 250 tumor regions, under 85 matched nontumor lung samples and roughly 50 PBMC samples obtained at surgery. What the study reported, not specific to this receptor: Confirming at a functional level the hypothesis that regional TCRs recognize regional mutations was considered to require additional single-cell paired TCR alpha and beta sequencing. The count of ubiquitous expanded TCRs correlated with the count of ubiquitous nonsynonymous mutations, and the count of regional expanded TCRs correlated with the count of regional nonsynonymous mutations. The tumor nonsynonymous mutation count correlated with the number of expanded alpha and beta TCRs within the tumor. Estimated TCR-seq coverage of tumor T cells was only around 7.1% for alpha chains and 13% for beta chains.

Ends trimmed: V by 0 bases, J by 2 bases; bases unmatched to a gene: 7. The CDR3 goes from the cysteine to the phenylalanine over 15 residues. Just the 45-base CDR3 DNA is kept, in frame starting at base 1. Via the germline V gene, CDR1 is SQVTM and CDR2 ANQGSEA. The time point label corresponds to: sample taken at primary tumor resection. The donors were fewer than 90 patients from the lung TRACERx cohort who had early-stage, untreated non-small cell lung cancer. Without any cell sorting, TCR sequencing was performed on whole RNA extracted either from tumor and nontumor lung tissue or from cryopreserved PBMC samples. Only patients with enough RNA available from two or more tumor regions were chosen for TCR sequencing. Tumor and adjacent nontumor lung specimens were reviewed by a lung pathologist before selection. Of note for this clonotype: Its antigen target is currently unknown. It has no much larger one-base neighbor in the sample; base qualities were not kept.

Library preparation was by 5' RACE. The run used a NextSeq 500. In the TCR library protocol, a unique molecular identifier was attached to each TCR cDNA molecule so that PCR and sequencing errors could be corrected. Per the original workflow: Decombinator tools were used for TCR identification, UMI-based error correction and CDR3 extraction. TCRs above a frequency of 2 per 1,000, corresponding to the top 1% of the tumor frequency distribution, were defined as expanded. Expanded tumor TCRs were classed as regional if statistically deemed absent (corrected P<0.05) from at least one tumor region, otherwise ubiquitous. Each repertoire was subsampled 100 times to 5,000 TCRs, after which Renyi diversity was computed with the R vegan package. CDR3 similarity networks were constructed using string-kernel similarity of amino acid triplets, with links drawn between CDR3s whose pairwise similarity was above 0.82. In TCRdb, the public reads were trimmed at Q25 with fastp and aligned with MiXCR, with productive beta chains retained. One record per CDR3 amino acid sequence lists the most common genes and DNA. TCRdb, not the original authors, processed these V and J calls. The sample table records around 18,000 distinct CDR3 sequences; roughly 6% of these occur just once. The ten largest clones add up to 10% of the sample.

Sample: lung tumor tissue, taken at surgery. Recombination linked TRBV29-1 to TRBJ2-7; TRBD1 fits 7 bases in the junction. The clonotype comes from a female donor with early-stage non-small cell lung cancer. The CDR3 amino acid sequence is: CSVEDWGQGAYEQYF. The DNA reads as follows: TGCAGCGTTGAAGATTGGGGGCAGGGGGCCTACGAGCAGTACTTC.